Each of the 28 T cell receptor beta chains below was sequenced from the same sample in a study of cytomegalovirus exposure and HLA in healthy donors. The repertoire was sequenced with immunoSEQ multiplex PCR; TCRdb's copy has only in-frame clones and lacks some. Among about 110,000 clones listed, under 85% were seen once. Specimen: PBMCs. Receptors were obtained from a woman between 18 and 30 years old in good health and CMV-seronegative.

V usage is TRBV2 and J usage is TRBJ2-2, with D possibly matching TRBD1 (8 bases). The CDR3 consists of 14 residues. Looked up from germline, CDR1 is SNHLY and CDR2 is FYNNEI. V was pared by 6 bases and J by 5 bases, with 13 bases between. Written as DNA, the CDR3 is TGTGCCAGCAGCGGACAGGGAGGGACCGGGGAGCTGTTTTTT. This translates into CASSGQGGTGELFF.

The chain has TRBV6-1 and TRBJ2-5; the match to TRBD2 covers 10 bases. Germline V lookup: CDR1 MNHNS, CDR2 SASEGT. The V and J ends lost 2 bases and 2 bases, in that order; junction bases with no gene match: 8. This CDR3 is 17 amino acids long. CDR3 nucleotide sequence: TGTGCCAGCAGTGAATGGGTTCCTAGCGGGGGACAAGAGACCCAGTACTTC. This sequence encodes CASSEWVPSGGQETQYF.

This chain joins TRBV9 and TRBJ2-7; 11 bases are a match to TRBD2. The CDR3 is made up of 15 amino acids. Germline V gene data show CDR1 as SGDLS and CDR2 as YYNGEE. Trimming took 4 bases from V and 2 from J; bases not matched to a gene: 5. CDR3 protein: CASSTVAGGPYEQYF. CDR3 bases: TGTGCCAGCAGCACCGTAGCGGGGGGGCCCTACGAGCAGTACTTC.

The chain employs TRBV6-1 and TRBJ1-2, with TRBD1 as a possible D gene (6 bases). The length of the CDR3 is 16 residues. Germline loops: CDR1 MNHNS, CDR2 SASEGT. Trimming cost V 1 base and J 2 bases, with 14 bases left between them. This chain's CDR3 is CASSEVSYRENYGYTF. As DNA, the CDR3 is TGTGCCAGCAGTGAAGTTTCTTACAGGGAGAACTATGGCTACACCTTC.

This sequence joins TRBV27 and TRBJ2-1, with D perhaps matching TRBD1 (7 bases). V dropped 1 base and J dropped 4 bases, with 11 bases sitting between them. Germline CDR1 and CDR2: MNHEY and SMNVEV (reference sequence). The CDR3 spans 15 residues. CDR3 nucleotide sequence: TGTGCCAGCAGTTTATGGGACAGCGGGTACAATGAGCAGTTCTTC. Amino acid sequence: CASSLWDSGYNEQFF.

The rearrangement joins TRBV15 to TRBJ1-4; D is unclear. The CDR3 totals 15 residues. Germline loops: CDR1 LNHNV, CDR2 YYDKDF (reference sequence). V was clipped by 5 bases and J by 0 bases, with 10 bases between them. The CDR3 loop reads CATSPQFATNEKLFF. CDR3 nucleotide sequence: TGTGCCACCAGCCCGCAGTTCGCAACTAATGAAAAACTGTTTTTT.

J is TRBJ1-1 and V is TRBV7-9; 7 bases match TRBD1. The CDR3 has 12 amino acids. With V trimmed by 5 bases and J by 6 bases, 3 bases remained unmatched. Germline-derived CDR1 and CDR2 are SEHNR and FQNEAQ (reference sequence). As DNA, the CDR3 is TGTGCCAGCAGCCACAGGGGTGCTGAAGCTTTCTTT. Residues: CASSHRGAEAFF.

J is TRBJ1-2 and V is TRBV27; a weak D match, TRBD1 (5 bases). CDR3 size: 14 residues. Per germline, CDR1 MNHEY and CDR2 SMNVEV (reference sequence). The germline V and J ends were trimmed by 4 bases and 8 bases, with 17 bases remaining between them. CDR3: CASSYGGGMTGYTF. Written as DNA, the CDR3 is TGTGCCAGCAGTTATGGGGGGGGGATGACGGGCTACACCTTC.

This chain links TRBV9 with TRBJ1-3; TRBD1 agrees at 7 bases. The CDR3 length is 17 residues. CDR1 is SGDLS, CDR2 YYNGEE, per germline. The V and J ends lost 0 bases and 0 bases, in that order; junction bases with no gene match: 6. The DNA of the CDR3 is TGTGCCAGCAGCGTAGCTGAAGGGGGCCTCTCTGGAAACACCATATATTTT. Its translation: CASSVAEGGLSGNTIYF.

This clone was recorded once. The chain links TRBV5-1 to TRBJ1-2, with TRBD1 matching 8 bases. With V trimmed by 4 bases and J by 4 bases, 6 bases remained unmatched. The germline V gene has CDR1 SGHRS and CDR2 YFSETQ. This CDR3 comprises 14 residues. The CDR3 loop reads CASSLTGETYGYTF. DNA of the CDR3: TGCGCCAGCAGCCTGACAGGGGAGACCTATGGCTACACCTTC.

The chain joins TRBV7-8 to TRBJ2-5; 8 positions match TRBD2. The length of the CDR3 is 14 residues. J was trimmed by 5 bases and V by 8 bases; bases with no gene match: 10. Germline CDR1 reads SGHVS; CDR2 reads FQNEAQ. The CDR3 DNA follows: TGTGCCAGCTTCCCGGGCGGGGGGTTCGAGACCCAGTACTTC. As protein: CASFPGGGFETQYF.

This clone showed up just once. V and J are TRBV6-6 and TRBJ1-3, with D maybe TRBD1 (5 bases). V was trimmed by 8 bases and J by 7 bases, leaving 15 bases between them. Germline-derived CDR1 and CDR2 are MNHNY and SVGAGI (reference sequence). CDR3 length: 13 amino acids. The CDR3 region has the DNA TGTGCCAGCTCTGTATCCGGGGGGAACACCATATATTTT. Translation gives CASSVSGGNTIYF.

CDR3 DNA: TGTGCCAGCGGACTTAAAAACATTCAGTACTTC. Amino acid sequence: CASGLKNIQYF. This chain joins TRBV27 and TRBJ2-4; weak D call: TRBD2 (5 bases). CDR3 length equals 11 residues. V dropped 8 bases and J dropped 4 bases, with 6 bases sitting between them. Germline CDR1 reads MNHEY; CDR2 reads SMNVEV (reference sequence).

The sample holds many counts of this clone. Additional DNA sequences in this sample encode the identical CDR3. This rearrangement joins TRBV30 to TRBJ1-1; D is unresolved. The CDR3 sequence is 11 residues long. The V end lost 4 bases, the J end lost 0 bases, and 3 bases lay between the germline ends. Germline loops: CDR1 GTSNPN, CDR2 SVGIG (reference sequence). CDR3 sequence (DNA): TGTGCCTGGAATATGAACACTGAAGCTTTCTTT. Protein product: CAWNMNTEAFF. Full variable domain (rest looked up from reference TRBV30 and TRBJ1-1): SQTIHQWPATLVQPVGSPLSLECTVEGTSNPNLYWYRQAAGRGLQLLFYSVGIGQISSEVPQNLSASRPQDRQFILSSKKLLLSDSGFYLCAWNMNTEAFFGQGTRLTVV.

This clone was detected a few times. This chain joins TRBV6-5 and TRBJ1-5; 8 bases align to TRBD1. Germline V gives CDR1 MNHEY, CDR2 SVGAGI. The CDR3 consists of 15 residues. V lost 6 bases and J lost 6; bases outside the gene matches: 10. The CDR3: CASSPKTGGGQPQHF. Here the CDR3 DNA reads TGTGCCAGCAGCCCCAAAACAGGGGGTGGTCAGCCCCAGCATTTT.

This chain joins TRBV5-1 and TRBJ2-7, with no clear D. V shed 4 bases and J shed 3 bases, with 11 bases lying between them. The germline gives CDR1 SGHRS, CDR2 YFSETQ. The CDR3 runs to 13 residues. The CDR3 region is CASSELPNYEQYF. The CDR3 coding sequence is TGCGCCAGCAGCGAACTACCAAACTACGAGCAGTACTTC.

The genes are TRBV25-1 and TRBJ1-4; TRBD1 matches at 8 bases. The ends lost 6 bases at V and 8 bases at J; junction bases unmatched: 11. This CDR3 spans 15 amino acids. Germline values: CDR1 MGHDK, CDR2 SYGVNS. The CDR3 region has the DNA TGTGCCAGCAGCTTCCAGGGGGCGTGGGAGGAAAAACTGTTTTTT. It yields the protein CASSFQGAWEEKLFF.

The V and J genes are TRBV11-2 and TRBJ2-5; 9 nucleotides match TRBD2. The CDR3 totals 17 residues. CDR1 SGHAT and CDR2 FQNNGV come from the germline V gene. V shed 1 base and J 2 bases; nucleotides not matched to a gene: 8. This CDR3 reads CASSLALAGGPQETQYF. In DNA form, the CDR3 reads TGTGCCAGCAGCTTAGCGCTTGCGGGGGGGCCTCAAGAGACCCAGTACTTC.

The J gene is TRBJ2-7, the V gene TRBV25-1, with 8 bases lining up with TRBD2. The CDR3 length is 15 residues. Germline V CDR1 and CDR2: MGHDK, SYGVNS. Trimming removed 1 base from V and 5 bases from J; junction bases left unmatched: 7. CDR3 residues: CASSEWSGGGDEQYF. CDR3 coding DNA: TGTGCCAGCAGTGAATGGAGCGGGGGTGGCGACGAGCAGTACTTC.

The chain recombines TRBV6-4 with TRBJ2-2; 12 bases match TRBD2. V lost 4 bases, J lost 3 bases, and 3 bases stayed unmatched. The CDR3 is made up of 16 amino acids. Germline CDR1 MRHNA, CDR2 SNTAGT. The CDR3 region is CASSGTSGADTGELFF. The CDR3, as DNA: TGTGCCAGCAGTGGGACTAGCGGGGCTGACACCGGGGAGCTGTTTTTT.

CDR3 sequence reads: CASSYGQGAEAFF. DNA of the CDR3: TGCGCCAGCAGCTACGGACAGGGGGCTGAAGCTTTCTTT. The V and J genes are TRBV5-1 and TRBJ1-1; the match to TRBD1 covers 10 bases. CDR3 length equals 13 residues. V lost 3 bases, J lost 6 bases, and 2 bases stayed unmatched. Germline CDR1 is SGHRS and CDR2 is YFSETQ.

The chain is built from TRBV4-1 and TRBJ1-6; unclear D gene. Germline V lookup: CDR1 MGHRA, CDR2 YSYEKL. The germline V and J ends were trimmed by 3 bases and 6 bases, with 18 bases remaining between them. The CDR3 spans 17 residues. CDR3 nucleotide sequence: TGCGCCAGCAGCCATCCAAAGAGGGCAGGACTTAATTCACCCCTCCACTTT. Amino acid sequence: CASSHPKRAGLNSPLHF.

The rearrangement joins TRBV2 to TRBJ2-3; TRBD2 is a possible D gene (5 bases). The CDR3 contains 17 residues. CDR1 SNHLY and CDR2 FYNNEI come from the germline V gene. V was clipped by 4 bases and J by 6 bases, with 23 bases between them. In nucleotides, the CDR3 is TGTGCCAGCAGTGGATCCCTGCGGCGGGCCCTAGGGGATACGCAGTATTTT. It codes for CASSGSLRRALGDTQYF.

CDR3 loop: CASSSRTSGRYTYEQYF. The CDR3 DNA reads TGTGCCAGCAGCTCCCGGACTAGCGGAAGATATACCTACGAGCAGTACTTC. The chain is built from TRBV13 and TRBJ2-7; 10 nucleotides align to TRBD2. The germline gives CDR1 PRHDT, CDR2 FYEKMQ (reference sequence). The CDR3 contains 17 residues. V lost 4 bases to trimming and J lost 2 bases; unmatched junction nucleotides: 11.

The chain has TRBV5-1 and TRBJ2-7; a weak D match, TRBD1 (5 bases). The V and J ends lost 4 bases and 5 bases respectively, with 13 bases between them. The CDR3 is made up of 13 amino acids. Germline CDR1 reads SGHRS; CDR2 reads YFSETQ. CDR3 DNA sequence: TGCGCCAGCAGCCAGGACACCCCTCACGAGCAGTACTTC. Translating gives CASSQDTPHEQYF.

The chain has TRBV4-2 and TRBJ2-3; tentative D call: TRBD2 (6 bases). Germline CDR1 LGHNA, CDR2 YNFKEQ. The CDR3 spans 16 residues. The V and J ends lost 0 bases and 1 base respectively, with 11 bases between them. The CDR3 nucleotides read TGTGCCAGCAGCCAAGATGAGGCTAGCGGCACAGATACGCAGTATTTT. Protein: CASSQDEASGTDTQYF.

V usage is TRBV30 and J usage is TRBJ1-3; the match to TRBD1 covers 8 bases. The CDR3 is 15 residues long. Trimming at V came to 2 bases and at J to 4 bases, leaving 7 bases not matched to a gene. Germline assignment: CDR1 GTSNPN and CDR2 SVGIG (reference sequence). The CDR3 protein is CAWSPAGGVGNTIYF. DNA for the CDR3: TGTGCCTGGAGTCCAGCAGGGGGCGTCGGAAACACCATATATTTT. Using reference TRBV30 and TRBJ1-3 for the parts outside the CDR3, the full variable domain is SQTIHQWPATLVQPVGSPLSLECTVEGTSNPNLYWYRQAAGRGLQLLFYSVGIGQISSEVPQNLSASRPQDRQFILSSKKLLLSDSGFYLCAWSPAGGVGNTIYFGEGSWLTVV.

CDR3 in DNA: TGTGCCAGCAGTTTATCGAAGGGAGGGCAGCCCCAGCATTTT. Its protein product is CASSLSKGGQPQHF. The V call is TRBV27, the J call TRBJ1-5; the D is unclear. The CDR3 runs to 14 residues. V was clipped by 0 bases and J by 7 bases, with 10 bases between them. CDR1 and CDR2 from the germline V gene are MNHEY and SMNVEV (reference sequence).